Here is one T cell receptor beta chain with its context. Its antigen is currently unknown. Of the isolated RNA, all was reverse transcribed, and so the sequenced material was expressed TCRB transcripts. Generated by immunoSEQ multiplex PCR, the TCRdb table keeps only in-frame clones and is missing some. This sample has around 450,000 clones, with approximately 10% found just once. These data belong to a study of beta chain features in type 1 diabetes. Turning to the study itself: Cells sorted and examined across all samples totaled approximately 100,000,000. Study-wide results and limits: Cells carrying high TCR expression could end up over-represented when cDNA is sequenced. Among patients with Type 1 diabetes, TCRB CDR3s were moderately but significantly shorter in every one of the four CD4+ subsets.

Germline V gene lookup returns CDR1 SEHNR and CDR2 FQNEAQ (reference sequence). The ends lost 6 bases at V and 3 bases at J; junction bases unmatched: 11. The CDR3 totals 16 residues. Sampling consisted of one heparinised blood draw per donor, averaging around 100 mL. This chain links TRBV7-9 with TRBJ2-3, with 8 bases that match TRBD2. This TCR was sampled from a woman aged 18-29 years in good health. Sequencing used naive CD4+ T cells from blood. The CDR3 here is CASSSRSGGDTDTQYF. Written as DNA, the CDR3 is TGTGCCAGCAGTAGTAGGAGCGGGGGAGATACAGATACGCAGTATTTT.